A single sample is the source of the 28 T cell receptor beta chains below, sequenced in a study of T cell repertoires in cytomegalovirus infection. One entry per CDR3 protein, called by TCRdb with MiXCR from the reads. This repertoire shows around 69,000 distinct CDR3 sequences, 25% to 30% found once; its top ten account for about 60%. Antigens of these TCRs are unknown. The sequencing here drew on CD8+ T cells from cultured PBMCs, taken from culture after CMV antigen stimulation. The receptors originated from a human donor in good health (CMV status not recorded). Some clones in this sample may be carry-over from other donors' samples.

This clonotype was seen only a few times. V usage is TRBV5-4 and J usage is TRBJ2-7, with 7 nucleotides matching TRBD1. Germline CDR1 is SGHNT and CDR2 is YYREEE (reference sequence). V lost 4 bases, J lost 0 bases, and 7 bases stayed unmatched. The CDR3 runs to 15 residues. CDR3 in amino acids: CASSPGQELSYEQYF. DNA of the CDR3: TGTGCCAGCAGCCCTGGACAGGAACTCTCCTACGAGCAGTACTTC.

This clonotype has ten or more counts. The chain carries TRBV12-3 or TRBV12-4 and TRBJ1-5; D gene ambiguous. The V gene lost 6 bases and the J gene lost 11 bases, with 26 bases spanning the gap. The CDR3 runs 16 residues. The CDR3 sequence is CASSFSLVQDRASQHF. The DNA for the CDR3 is TGTGCCAGCAGCTTTTCCCTGGTTCAGGACCGCGCGTCCCAGCATTTT.

This clonotype has just one count. The genes are TRBV5-4 and TRBJ2-1; possibly TRBD2 for D (6 bases). CDR3 length equals 13 residues. Germline CDR1 is SGHNT and CDR2 is YYREEE (reference sequence). With 1 base removed from V and 15 bases from J, the gap between germline ends came to 17 bases. The CDR3 is CASSLRNGDLGFF. The CDR3 DNA is TGTGCCAGCAGCTTGAGAAATGGGGACTTGGGGTTCTTC.

The rearrangement joins TRBV13 to TRBJ1-1; D possibly corresponds to TRBD1 (5 bases). This CDR3 contains 16 residues. CDR1 and CDR2 from the germline V gene are PRHDT and FYEKMQ (reference sequence). Trimming took off 2 bases at V and 1 base at J, with 14 bases between the two ends. The CDR3 bases are TGTGCCAGCAGCTTACGGGGGTCAGGCCGGAACACTGAAGCTTTCTTT. It codes for CASSLRGSGRNTEAFF.

The chain employs TRBV10-3 and TRBJ2-1; D is undetermined. The V end was cut by 10 bases, the J end by 6 bases, with 13 bases between. Looked up from germline, CDR1 is ENHRY and CDR2 is SYGVKD. The CDR3 spans 12 residues. The CDR3 loop is CATGELGNEQFF. CDR3 sequence (DNA): TGTGCCACCGGTGAGTTGGGCAATGAGCAGTTCTTC.

This clonotype was seen a handful of times. This sequence joins TRBV2 and TRBJ2-7, with 9 bases aligning to TRBD2. After removal of 0 bases from V and 5 bases from J, the junction contained 8 bases not matched to a gene. The germline V gene encodes CDR1 SNHLY and CDR2 FYNNEI. The CDR3 is 16 amino acids. As DNA, the CDR3 is TGTGCCAGCAGTGAAGCGTGGCGGGAGGGCCACAACGAGCAGTACTTC. Its translation is CASSEAWREGHNEQYF.

This clonotype was detected many times. The genes are TRBV12-3 or TRBV12-4 and TRBJ2-7; no reliable D call. V was clipped by 1 base and J by 3 bases, with 10 bases between them. The CDR3 length is 14 residues. This chain's CDR3 is CASSLGSSYYEQYF. The CDR3 DNA sequence: TGTGCCAGCAGTTTAGGCAGCTCTTACTACGAGCAGTACTTC.

The chain has TRBV25-1 and TRBJ2-7; D uncertain. V lost 7 bases, J lost 0 bases, and 10 bases lay in between. The CDR3 is 13 residues long. Germline V gives CDR1 MGHDK, CDR2 SYGVNS. CDR3 nucleotide sequence: TGTGCCAGCACCCCTAGGGACTCCTACGAGCAGTACTTC. This sequence encodes CASTPRDSYEQYF.

This clonotype has only a few counts. The chain employs TRBV4-2 and TRBJ1-2, with D possibly being TRBD1 (5 bases). In germline, CDR1 is LGHNA, CDR2 YNFKEQ. Trimming shortened V by 1 base and J by 7 bases, and 13 bases separated the two germline ends. The CDR3 spans 14 residues. The CDR3 DNA reads as TGTGCCAGCAGCCAAGCTGGCCAGGGTGGTGGCTACACCTTC. Protein: CASSQAGQGGGYTF.

The chain has TRBV12-3 or TRBV12-4 and TRBJ2-3; D is undetermined. The V gene lost 5 bases and the J gene lost 5 bases, with 14 bases spanning the gap. This CDR3 has 14 residues. CDR3 protein: CASSPRAGVDTQYF. The CDR3 DNA sequence: TGTGCCAGCAGTCCAAGGGCTGGTGTAGATACGCAGTATTTT.

The J gene is TRBJ1-2, the V gene TRBV12-5; a weak D match, TRBD1 (5 bases). CDR3 length: 15 amino acids. CDR1 and CDR2 from the germline V gene are LGHNT and FRNRAP. V lost 1 base, J lost 5 bases, and 14 bases lay in between. The CDR3 here is CASGLEVGTEYGYTF. The CDR3 bases are TGTGCTAGTGGTTTGGAAGTCGGGACCGAGTATGGCTACACCTTC.

The genes are TRBV6-2 or TRBV6-3 and TRBJ2-1; 7 bases fit TRBD1. The CDR3 covers 14 residues. Germline CDR1 reads MNHEY; CDR2 reads SVGEGT. The trim removed 5 bases at V and 3 bases at J, leaving 4 bases unmatched. The CDR3 spells CASSPDRDYNEQFF. CDR3 bases: TGTGCCAGCAGTCCCGACAGGGACTACAATGAGCAGTTCTTC.

This clonotype has just a few counts. The genes are TRBV6-5 and TRBJ2-7, with 9 bases that match TRBD1. The germline gives CDR1 MNHEY, CDR2 SVGAGI. CDR3 length equals 13 residues. The V gene end was trimmed by 4 bases and the J gene end by 7 bases; junction bases not matched to a gene: 5. This chain's CDR3 is CASSWGTGLEQYF. CDR3 sequence (DNA): TGTGCCAGCAGTTGGGGGACAGGGCTAGAGCAGTACTTC.

The table lists this clonotype with a few counts. The CDR3 bases are TGTGCCAGCATGAGGCGGGGCGAAGGAAGGGAGCTGTTTTTT. This encodes CASMRRGEGRELFF. The gene calls are TRBV6-1 and TRBJ2-2; D perhaps matches TRBD2 (6 bases). Germline CDR1 and CDR2: MNHNS and SASEGT. The CDR3 length is 14 residues. Trimming stripped 7 bases from V and 9 bases from J, with 18 bases between.

The sample holds many counts of this clonotype. CDR3 in DNA: TGTGCCAGCAGCGGGGTGACCTACGAGCAGTACTTC. Amino acid sequence: CASSGVTYEQYF. The V call is TRBV14, the J call TRBJ2-7, with D unresolved. Germline V lookup: CDR1 SGHDN, CDR2 FVKESK. This CDR3 region has 12 residues. The V end was cut by 5 bases, the J end by 2 bases, with 7 bases between.

This clonotype was seen a few times. This chain connects TRBV11-3 to TRBJ1-2, with 11 bases fitting TRBD1. CDR3 length: 14 residues. With 5 bases clipped from V and 8 bases from J, the junction kept 7 bases outside the gene matches. Germline-derived CDR1 and CDR2 are SGHNT and YENEEA. CDR3 protein: CASSARDRGNGYTF. The CDR3 DNA sequence: TGTGCCAGCAGCGCTAGGGACAGGGGGAACGGCTACACCTTC.

This clonotype appeared a few times. The chain carries TRBV6-1 and TRBJ2-1, with D unclear. The CDR3 length is 12 residues. V shed 3 bases and J shed 7 bases, with 7 bases lying between them. Germline assignment: CDR1 MNHNS and CDR2 SASEGT. CDR3 sequence reads: CASSDSENEQFF. CDR3 nucleotides: TGTGCCAGCAGTGACTCGGAGAATGAGCAGTTCTTC.

This clonotype has at least ten counts. The gene calls are TRBV7-8 and TRBJ1-3; TRBD1 matches 7 bases. Germline V lookup: CDR1 SGHVS, CDR2 FQNEAQ. Losses at the gene ends were 2 bases for V and 4 bases for J; bases not matched to a gene: 5. This CDR3 comprises 15 residues. The CDR3 DNA follows: TGTGCCAGCAGCTTATCAGGGGGAGGAGGAAACACCATATATTTT. Its translation is CASSLSGGGGNTIYF.

This chain links TRBV5-1 with TRBJ1-1, with D perhaps matching TRBD1 (5 bases). The V end lost 1 base, the J end lost 1 base, and 17 bases lay between the germline ends. Germline-derived CDR1 and CDR2 are SGHRS and YFSETQ. The CDR3 has 17 residues. The CDR3 protein is CASSLRFQGSPNTEAFF. In nucleotides, the CDR3 is TGCGCCAGCAGCTTGAGATTCCAGGGTTCCCCGAACACTGAAGCTTTCTTT.

This clonotype was seen only a few times. The V call is TRBV2, the J call TRBJ2-2, with a possible D match to TRBD2 (6 bases). CDR3 length: 13 residues. CDR1 and CDR2 (germline): SNHLY, FYNNEI. V dropped 8 bases and J dropped 5 bases, with 12 bases sitting between them. CDR3 in amino acids: CASVMEGTGELFF. The CDR3 nucleotides are TGTGCCAGCGTTATGGAGGGGACCGGGGAGCTGTTTTTT.

This clonotype was seen many times. The chain joins TRBV20-1 to TRBJ2-1, with TRBD1 identical over 8 bases. This CDR3 spans 15 amino acids. Unmatched junction bases numbered 9, after V lost 5 bases and J lost 3 bases. Germline CDR1 reads DFQATT; CDR2 reads SNEGSKA (reference sequence). The CDR3 loop reads CSAVTGTGSYNEQFF. The CDR3 DNA reads TGCAGTGCTGTTACCGGGACAGGAAGCTACAATGAGCAGTTCTTC.

This chain links TRBV10-3 with TRBJ1-5; weak D call: TRBD1 (5 bases). The germline CDR1 and CDR2 sequences are ENHRY and SYGVKD. V lost 0 bases and J lost 2, with 20 bases in between. CDR3 length: 19 residues. The CDR3 reads CAISESVLAGRMGNQPQHF. The CDR3 DNA reads as TGTGCCATCAGTGAGTCGGTTTTGGCAGGGAGGATGGGCAATCAGCCCCAGCATTTT.

This clonotype occurred many times. The rearrangement links TRBV7-2 to TRBJ2-7; 9 bases are shared with TRBD2. This CDR3 region has 13 residues. The junction had 6 bases not matched to a gene; V was cut back by 8 bases and J by 4 bases. Germline V gene lookup returns CDR1 SGHTA and CDR2 FQGNSA. The CDR3 loop reads CASRWTSEYEQYF. The CDR3 coding sequence is TGTGCCAGCCGCTGGACTAGCGAATACGAGCAGTACTTC. Variable domain in full (rest from reference TRBV7-2 and TRBJ2-7): GAGVSQSPSNKVTEKGKDVELRCDPISGHTALYWYRQSLGQGLEFLIYFQGNSAPDKSGLPSDRFSAERTGGSVSTLTIQRTQQEDSAVYLCASRWTSEYEQYFGPGTRLTVT.

In its sample, this clonotype was seen a few times. The rearrangement joins TRBV2 to TRBJ1-3; no definite D call. Per germline, CDR1 SNHLY and CDR2 FYNNEI. V dropped 1 base and J dropped 1 base, with 11 bases sitting between them. This CDR3 spans 16 amino acids. The CDR3 DNA follows: TGTGCCAGCAGTGAAGGGCGGAGGAGGTCTGGAAACACCATATATTTT. Translation: CASSEGRRRSGNTIYF.

This clonotype has ten or more counts. J is TRBJ2-3 and V is TRBV27; tentative D call: TRBD2 (5 bases). The length of the CDR3 is 16 residues. The V gene's germline CDR1 is MNHEY and CDR2 SMNVEV (reference sequence). V lost 0 bases, J lost 0 bases, and 10 bases lay in between. CDR3 region: CASSLSWRTSTDTQYF. The CDR3 nucleotides are TGTGCCAGCAGTTTATCGTGGAGGACTAGCACAGATACGCAGTATTTT.

About this clonotype: Germline and junction disagree at one end, which may indicate a read error. The V gene is TRBV9, the J gene TRBJ2-3; D unresolved. The CDR3 is 15 residues long. Per the germline V gene, CDR1 is SGDLS and CDR2 is YYNGEE. The CDR3 reads CASSVATTKSETQYF. The CDR3 coding sequence is TGTGCCAGCAGCGTAGCCACAACTAAATCAGAGACGCAGTATTTT.

In this sample, this clonotype turned up many times. V and J are TRBV6-1 and TRBJ1-1, with TRBD1 as a possible D gene (6 bases). Looked up from germline, CDR1 is MNHNS and CDR2 is SASEGT. V lost 2 bases and J lost 3, with 28 bases in between. The CDR3 has 20 residues. CDR3 coding DNA: TGTGCCAGCAGTGAATTTCTGGAGAGCCAGGGGTCCCACAGGTACACTGAAGCTTTCTTT. Its translation is CASSEFLESQGSHRYTEAFF.

This clonotype was detected ten times or more. The rearrangement joins TRBV7-2 to TRBJ2-2, with no clear D. The CDR3 runs to 16 residues. Germline loops: CDR1 SGHTA, CDR2 FQGNSA. V dropped 1 base and J dropped 4 bases, with 13 bases sitting between them. CDR3: CASSLGVGLVTGELFF. For the CDR3, the DNA is TGTGCCAGCAGCTTAGGGGTAGGGTTGGTCACCGGGGAGCTGTTTTTT. The variable domain in full, completed from reference TRBV7-2 and TRBJ2-2, reads GAGVSQSPSNKVTEKGKDVELRCDPISGHTALYWYRQSLGQGLEFLIYFQGNSAPDKSGLPSDRFSAERTGGSVSTLTIQRTQQEDSAVYLCASSLGVGLVTGELFFGEGSRLTVL.